This TCR beta chain stems from a study of identical twins. V lost 8 bases, J lost 4 bases, and 13 bases lay in between. The CDR3 loop spans 13 amino acids. Germline V gene data show CDR1 as MDHEN and CDR2 as SYDVKM. This clonotype was counted a few times. Each donor (without exception) was a healthy Caucasian. Template switching, a step in the protocol, added a universal primer site, and cDNA carried unique molecular identifiers. A single record per CDR3 protein comes from TCRdb applying MiXCR to the 5' RACE reads. The sample includes fewer than 250,000 distinct CDR3 sequences, roughly 7% of them seen just once. These records were also assigned to another study, of yellow fever vaccine responses in identical twins. That work states: Twins' T cell vaccine responses reportedly looked partly convergent, partly personalized.

Sample: memory (CD45RO+) T cells sorted from blood. The TCR comes from a woman aged 18-29 years in good health. The genes are TRBV28 and TRBJ2-3, with D uncertain. The CDR3 DNA is TGTGCCAGCGGAGCAGGCTCTTCAGATACGCAGTATTTT. Residues: CASGAGSSDTQYF.